The present TCR beta chain was sequenced within a study of CD8 T cells in Susac syndrome. Findings of the study overall: An acknowledgment was made by the study that its TCR sequencing and HLA analysis involved relatively few individuals.

The germline V and J ends were trimmed by 0 bases and 7 bases, with 11 bases remaining between them. This CDR3 is built from 14 residues. Germline CDR1 and CDR2: SGDLS and YYNGEE. Comments on this clonotype: Its antigen remains unidentified.

The CD8+ and CD4+ T cells were negatively isolated, with the TEMRA cells enriched by FACS. RNA was extracted with the RNeasy kit, and a quantity of roughly 0.45 to 1 ug was reverse transcribed using random hexamers. Amplification of TCR beta CDR3 by immunoSEQ multiplex PCR spanned 54 Vbeta and 13 Jbeta. TCRdb ran MiXCR on the immunoSEQ multiplex PCR reads and lists one entry per CDR3 protein. The profile shows 200,000 to 250,000 distinct CDR3 sequences, 80% to 95% of them singletons. The sequencing input was CD8+ T cells from PBMCs. The chain joins TRBV9 to TRBJ1-5; weak D call: TRBD1 (5 bases). The receptor's source is a human donor with multiple sclerosis. CDR3 in DNA: TGTGCCAGCAGCGTAGGAGGGGTAGGGCAGCCCCAGCATTTT. This encodes CASSVGGVGQPQHF.